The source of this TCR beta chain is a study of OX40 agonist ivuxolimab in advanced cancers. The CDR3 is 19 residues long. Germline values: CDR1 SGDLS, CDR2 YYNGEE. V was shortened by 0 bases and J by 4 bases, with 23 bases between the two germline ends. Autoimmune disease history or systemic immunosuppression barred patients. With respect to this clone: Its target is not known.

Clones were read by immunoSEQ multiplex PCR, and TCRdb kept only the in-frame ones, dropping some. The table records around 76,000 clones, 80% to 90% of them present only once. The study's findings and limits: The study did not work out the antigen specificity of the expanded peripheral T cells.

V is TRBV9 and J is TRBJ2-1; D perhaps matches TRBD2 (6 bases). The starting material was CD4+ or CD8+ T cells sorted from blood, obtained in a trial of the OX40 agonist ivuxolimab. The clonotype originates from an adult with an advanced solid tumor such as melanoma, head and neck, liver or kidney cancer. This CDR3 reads CASSVGERLFSGTYNEQFF. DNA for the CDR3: TGTGCCAGCAGCGTAGGGGAACGGTTGTTTAGCGGCACTTACAATGAGCAGTTCTTC.